Following are 32 T cell receptor beta chains from one sample sequenced in a study of cytomegalovirus exposure and HLA in healthy donors. The PCR was carried out with 60 Vbeta primers and 13 Jbeta primers. Clones were read by immunoSEQ multiplex PCR, and TCRdb kept only the in-frame ones, dropping some. Altogether about 160,000 clones are present, around four fifths being singletons, with the ten largest covering 0.95% to 1.5%. Sequenced material: PBMCs. All receptors derive from a woman between 50 and 59 years old in good health and CMV-seronegative.

This chain connects TRBV30 to TRBJ2-1; the match to TRBD2 covers 9 bases. CDR1 is GTSNPN, CDR2 SVGIG, per germline (reference sequence). The V gene end was trimmed by 2 bases and the J gene end by 1 base; junction bases not matched to a gene: 9. The CDR3 contains 17 residues. The CDR3 protein is CAWSLGRTSGSYNEQFF. As DNA, the CDR3 is TGTGCCTGGAGTTTGGGGCGAACTAGCGGGTCCTACAATGAGCAGTTCTTC.

This clone was seen a handful of times. This chain uses TRBV27 with TRBJ1-2; TRBD1 might be the D (5 bases). This CDR3 contains 15 residues. Looked up from germline, CDR1 is MNHEY and CDR2 is SMNVEV (reference sequence). V lost 5 bases and J 4 bases, leaving 17 bases between the germline ends. Written as DNA, the CDR3 is TGTGCCAGCAGTCCTCGGACAACAAGGATCTATGGCTACACCTTC. This codes for CASSPRTTRIYGYTF.

This clone was seen only a few times. Sequence at one end of the junction differs from germline and may be a read error. The J gene is TRBJ2-7, the V gene TRBV4-1; D is possibly TRBD2 (5 bases). The CDR3 runs to 14 residues. Germline V gene sequence: CDR1 MGHRA, CDR2 YSYEKL. CDR3 residues: CASSQFSDSSEQYF. The DNA of the CDR3 is TGCGCCAGCAGCCAATTTTCGGACTCCTCCGAGCAGTACTTC.

V is TRBV6-5 and J is TRBJ1-1, with D unclear. Germline CDR1 reads MNHEY; CDR2 reads SVGAGI. This CDR3 has 14 amino acids. V dropped 3 bases and J dropped 1 base, with 9 bases sitting between them. The DNA for the CDR3 is TGTGCCAGCAGTTATACAACGGGGAACACTGAAGCTTTCTTT. This translates into CASSYTTGNTEAFF.

The V gene is TRBV5-5, the J gene TRBJ1-5, with D unclear. The V gene's germline CDR1 is SGHKS and CDR2 YYEKEE (reference sequence). This CDR3 comprises 14 residues. Deletions cut 0 bases from V and 4 bases from J, with 8 bases between. The CDR3 here is CASSLVSGNQPQHF. For the CDR3, the DNA is TGTGCCAGCAGCTTGGTGTCGGGGAATCAGCCCCAGCATTTT. Full variable domain (missing parts from reference TRBV5-5 and TRBJ1-5): DAGVTQSPTHLIKTRGQQVTLRCSPISGHKSVSWYQQVLGQGPQFIFQYYEKEERGRGNFPDRFSARQFPNYSSELNVNALLLGDSALYLCASSLVSGNQPQHFGDGTRLSIL.

V gene TRBV15 combines with J gene TRBJ2-3, with TRBD2 matching 7 bases. The CDR3 loop spans 15 amino acids. CDR1 is LNHNV, CDR2 YYDKDF, per germline (reference sequence). J was trimmed by 3 bases and V by 1 base; bases with no gene match: 4. CDR3 residues: CATSRGGGLTDTQYF. CDR3 DNA: TGTGCCACCAGCAGAGGGGGGGGATTGACAGATACGCAGTATTTT.

The sample holds one count of this clone. CDR3 in amino acids: CASSVGGKDGYTF. The CDR3 region has the DNA TGTGCCAGCAGCGTGGGGGGAAAGGACGGCTACACCTTC. The J gene is TRBJ1-2, the V gene TRBV9; tentative D call: TRBD1 (5 bases). The germline V gene has CDR1 SGDLS and CDR2 YYNGEE. The CDR3 runs 13 residues. The V and J ends lost 2 bases and 8 bases respectively, with 13 bases between them.

The chain recombines TRBV4-1 with TRBJ1-1, with D possibly being TRBD1 (5 bases). This CDR3 has 14 residues. Germline CDR1 and CDR2: MGHRA and YSYEKL. V was trimmed by 7 bases and J by 1 base, leaving 13 bases between them. In nucleotides, the CDR3 is TGCGCCAGCACCCCCCAAGACAGGAACACTGAAGCTTTCTTT. Its translation: CASTPQDRNTEAFF.

CDR3 region: CASSVRAGANVLTF. The CDR3 DNA reads TGTGCCAGCTCGGTCAGGGCTGGGGCCAACGTCCTGACTTTC. The chain uses TRBV13 and TRBJ2-6; perhaps TRBD1 as D (5 bases). This CDR3 is 14 amino acids long. Germline V gives CDR1 PRHDT, CDR2 FYEKMQ (reference sequence). Trimming stripped 8 bases from V and 2 bases from J, with 10 bases between.

The chain uses TRBV7-9 and TRBJ2-1; TRBD2 matches 14 bases. Germline values: CDR1 SEHNR, CDR2 FQNEAQ (reference sequence). V lost 5 bases and J lost 4; bases outside the gene matches: 7. The CDR3 has 17 amino acids. The CDR3: CASSRGLAGVQYNEQFF. DNA for the CDR3: TGTGCCAGCAGCCGGGGACTAGCGGGAGTTCAGTACAATGAGCAGTTCTTC.

The V call is TRBV6-6, the J call TRBJ1-3; 7 bases agree with TRBD1. The germline V gene encodes CDR1 MNHNY and CDR2 SVGAGI (reference sequence). Trimming took 6 bases from V and 2 from J; bases not matched to a gene: 7. The length of the CDR3 is 15 residues. The CDR3 loop reads CASSLQGGTGNTIYF. CDR3 coding DNA: TGTGCCAGCAGCCTACAAGGGGGCACTGGAAACACCATATATTTT.

V and J are TRBV28 and TRBJ2-1; D is uncertain. V was pared by 6 bases and J by 7 bases, with 7 bases between. The germline CDR1 and CDR2 sequences are MDHEN and SYDVKM. The length of the CDR3 is 11 residues. Written as DNA, the CDR3 is TGTGCCAGCAGGGCCCATAATGAGCAGTTCTTC. Protein sequence: CASRAHNEQFF. The full variable domain, in which reference TRBV28 and TRBJ2-1 provide the parts outside the CDR3, is DVKVTQSSRYLVKRTGEKVFLECVQDMDHENMFWYRQDPGLGLRLIYFSYDVKMKEKGDIPEGYSVSREKKERFSLILESASTNQTSMYLCASRAHNEQFFGPGTRLTVL.

V and J are TRBV5-6 and TRBJ1-3; D is perhaps TRBD1 (5 bases). Germline CDR1 is SGHDT and CDR2 is YYEEEE. The V and J ends lost 0 bases and 0 bases respectively, with 10 bases between them. The CDR3 totals 16 residues. The CDR3 loop reads CASSLGQSHSGNTIYF. The CDR3 nucleotides read TGTGCCAGCAGCTTGGGACAGTCCCACTCTGGAAACACCATATATTTT.

This clone was found a few times. This sequence joins TRBV2 and TRBJ2-5; TRBD2 agrees at 7 bases. The V and J ends lost 10 bases and 5 bases, in that order; junction bases with no gene match: 19. The CDR3 has 16 amino acids. CDR1 is SNHLY, CDR2 FYNNEI, per germline. CDR3 nucleotides: TGTGCCACCAGGTTAACCGGACTAGTTGGCCTGGAGACCCAGTACTTC. Protein: CATRLTGLVGLETQYF.

The chain uses TRBV27 and TRBJ1-1; 7 nucleotides match TRBD1. Germline assignment: CDR1 MNHEY and CDR2 SMNVEV (reference sequence). This CDR3 has 13 amino acids. V dropped 8 bases and J dropped 0; count of bases not matched to a gene: 3. The CDR3 DNA follows: TGTGCCAGCGCGGGACAGATGAACACTGAAGCTTTCTTT. This codes for CASAGQMNTEAFF.

This clone came up a few times. The V call is TRBV7-9, the J call TRBJ2-5; D remains unclear. Trimming shortened V by 3 bases and J by 3 bases, and 8 bases separated the two germline ends. The V gene's germline CDR1 is SEHNR and CDR2 FQNEAQ (reference sequence). The CDR3 spans 13 residues. The CDR3 DNA reads as TGTGCCAGCAGCTTTACCGGTGAAGAGACCCAGTACTTC. This encodes CASSFTGEETQYF.

At least ten counts were recorded for this clone. This chain connects TRBV6-9 to TRBJ1-1; D remains unclear. Germline V gene lookup returns CDR1 MNHGY and CDR2 SVAAGI. V lost 6 bases and J lost 1, with 15 bases in between. CDR3 size: 15 residues. The chain's CDR3 is CASRTEGRENTEAFF. The CDR3 DNA sequence: TGTGCCAGCAGAACCGAGGGAAGAGAGAACACTGAAGCTTTCTTT.

The chain links TRBV28 to TRBJ1-1, with D perhaps matching TRBD1 (6 bases). Trimming removed 7 bases at V and 4 bases at J, with 16 bases between. CDR1 and CDR2 (germline): MDHEN, SYDVKM. There are 14 residues in the CDR3. This chain's CDR3 is CASTHRTAATEAFF. The CDR3 DNA sequence: TGTGCCAGCACCCATCGGACAGCCGCCACTGAAGCTTTCTTT.

The chain combines TRBV15 with TRBJ1-2; D possibly corresponds to TRBD1 (5 bases). Germline CDR1 is LNHNV and CDR2 is YYDKDF (reference sequence). The ends were cut back, 1 base at V and 2 bases at J, with 14 bases in the middle. This CDR3 spans 16 amino acids. The chain's CDR3 is CATSRVGRGKNYGYTF. Here the CDR3 DNA reads TGTGCCACCAGCAGAGTGGGGCGTGGAAAGAACTATGGCTACACCTTC. Using reference TRBV15 and TRBJ1-2 for the parts outside the CDR3, the full variable domain is DAMVIQNPRYQVTQFGKPVTLSCSQTLNHNVMYWYQQKSSQAPKLLFHYYDKDFNNEADTPDNFQSRRPNTSFCFLDIRSPGLGDTAMYLCATSRVGRGKNYGYTFGSGTRLTVV.

This clone appeared once. The rearrangement uses TRBV5-6 and TRBJ1-2; 7 bases match TRBD1. The length of the CDR3 is 14 residues. J was trimmed by 8 bases and V by 2 bases; bases with no gene match: 9. Germline values: CDR1 SGHDT, CDR2 YYEEEE. CDR3 sequence reads: CASSFITGAEGYTF. The CDR3 DNA sequence: TGTGCCAGCAGCTTTATTACAGGGGCAGAAGGCTACACCTTC.

The V gene is TRBV6-4, the J gene TRBJ2-1; D is perhaps TRBD1 (5 bases). V was cut by 2 bases and J by 7 bases, with 9 bases left in between. From germline, CDR1 is MRHNA and CDR2 SNTAGT. The CDR3 runs to 13 residues. In nucleotides, the CDR3 is TGTGCCAGCAGTGACGGGGCCAGAAATGAGCAGTTCTTC. It encodes CASSDGARNEQFF.

For this clone: Within the sample, other DNA sequences also encode this same CDR3. CDR3 loop: CSVSDRGYGYTF. The CDR3 DNA reads as TGCAGCGTTAGCGACAGGGGCTATGGCTACACCTTC. The V call is TRBV29-1, the J call TRBJ1-2; 8 bases match TRBD1. Looked up from germline, CDR1 is SQVTM and CDR2 is ANQGSEA. Trimming at V came to 5 bases and at J to 4 bases, leaving 3 bases not matched to a gene. CDR3 length equals 12 residues.

This clone was seen a few times. The chain combines TRBV27 with TRBJ1-5, with 10 bases aligning to TRBD1. The CDR3 loop spans 19 amino acids. The germline V gene encodes CDR1 MNHEY and CDR2 SMNVEV (reference sequence). V gave up 4 bases and J gave up 0 bases; unmatched junction bases: 12. The DNA of the CDR3 is TGTGCCAGCAGTTCGGGACAGGGGTTTTTGTGGGATAGCAATCAGCCCCAGCATTTT. It yields the protein CASSSGQGFLWDSNQPQHF.

The V call is TRBV5-6, the J call TRBJ2-1; D might be TRBD1 (5 bases). The CDR3 is 15 residues long. Germline V lookup: CDR1 SGHDT, CDR2 YYEEEE. The ends were cut back, 3 bases at V and 0 bases at J, with 10 bases in the middle. This CDR3 reads CASSSDSSSYNEQFF. The CDR3 coding sequence is TGTGCCAGCAGCTCAGACAGTAGCTCCTACAATGAGCAGTTCTTC.

This rearrangement joins TRBV21-1 to TRBJ2-1; TRBD2, the table's D call, was not compared with the DNA. TRBV21-1 is reported as a pseudogene. This CDR3 has 17 amino acids. For the CDR3, the DNA is TGTGCCAGCAGCAAAGTGCGTGGAGGCCGAGACTACAATGAGCAGTTCTTC. Protein sequence: CASSKVRGGRDYNEQFF.

This chain connects TRBV28 to TRBJ2-1; 11 bases map to TRBD2. This CDR3 comprises 15 residues. The ends lost 3 bases at V and 8 bases at J; junction bases unmatched: 6. In germline, CDR1 is MDHEN, CDR2 SYDVKM. CDR3: CASSFGLAGGYEQFF. CDR3 DNA sequence: TGTGCCAGCAGTTTCGGCCTAGCGGGGGGTTATGAGCAGTTCTTC.

The V call is TRBV28, the J call TRBJ1-1; 8 nucleotides match TRBD1. The CDR3 covers 10 residues. CDR1 and CDR2 (germline): MDHEN, SYDVKM. The J segment lost 11 bases and the V segment lost 7 bases, leaving 3 bases of the junction unmatched. The CDR3 is CASMDRVAFF. The DNA for the CDR3 is TGTGCCAGCATGGACAGGGTGGCTTTCTTT.

CDR3 sequence: CASRRTSGGAAYNEQFF. DNA of the CDR3: TGCGCCAGCAGACGGACTAGCGGGGGGGCTGCTTACAATGAGCAGTTCTTC. V gene TRBV5-1 combines with J gene TRBJ2-1; 15 bases fit TRBD2. Trimming cost V 5 bases and J 4 bases; bases outside gene matches: 7. The germline gives CDR1 SGHRS, CDR2 YFSETQ. The CDR3 is 17 residues long.

The rearrangement uses TRBV29-1 and TRBJ1-1, with D possibly TRBD1 on 5 matching bases. Germline CDR1 reads SQVTM; CDR2 reads ANQGSEA. This CDR3 is built from 13 residues. The ends were cut back, 7 bases at V and 4 bases at J, with 16 bases in the middle. The CDR3 sequence is CSETLGEGTEAFF. The CDR3 nucleotides read TGCAGCGAAACATTGGGGGAGGGCACTGAAGCTTTCTTT.

The rearrangement links TRBV6-1 to TRBJ2-5, with 8 nucleotides matching TRBD2. Trimming removed 2 bases from V and 5 bases from J; junction bases left unmatched: 10. This CDR3 region has 16 residues. The germline gives CDR1 MNHNS, CDR2 SASEGT. The CDR3 coding sequence is TGTGCCAGCAGTGAACAGCCGGGACTAGAATGGGAGACCCAGTACTTC. This gives the protein CASSEQPGLEWETQYF.

V usage is TRBV29-1 and J usage is TRBJ2-1; 8 bases are a match to TRBD2. CDR1 SQVTM and CDR2 ANQGSEA come from the germline V gene. V lost 4 bases to trimming and J lost 2 bases; unmatched junction nucleotides: 4. The CDR3 has 14 residues. The CDR3 reads CSVVLAGTYNEQFF. The CDR3 coding sequence is TGCAGCGTTGTATTAGCGGGGACCTACAATGAGCAGTTCTTC.

This chain links TRBV28 with TRBJ1-2; D not certain. The germline V gene has CDR1 MDHEN and CDR2 SYDVKM. V was trimmed by 6 bases and J by 4 bases, leaving 15 bases between them. This CDR3 has 14 amino acids. Written as DNA, the CDR3 is TGTGCCAGCAGCCCTGCCCCGTCTACCTATGGCTACACCTTC. This translates into CASSPAPSTYGYTF.